These T cell receptor beta chains were read from a single sample in a study of T-cell memory formation after mild COVID-19. TCRdb re-analysed the 5' RACE reads in MiXCR, keeping a single row per CDR3 protein. The sample contains some 200,000 distinct CDR3 sequences, 9% to 10% of which appear only once. Source material: PBMCs or a T cell subset sorted from them (not recorded which). The origin of the receptors is a man between 18 and 29 years old who had mild COVID-19 (a few samples of this study predate the infection). Cell type and time point are not known. The CDR3 runs from the conserved cysteine through the conserved F or W. A D gene is named only where the DNA matches it firmly. Clone size appears in some rows only: once, few, many, or a class for an expanded clone.

CDR3 DNA: TGTGCCAGCAGTTCCTCGACAGGGGGCGAGGGCACAGATACGCAGTATTTT; CDR3 protein: CASSSSTGGEGTDTQYF; J gene: TRBJ2-3; D gene: TRBD1; clone size: many; V gene: TRBV12-3/TRBV12-4
CDR3 DNA: TGTGCCAGCCAGGGGTGGGACTATGGCTACACCTTC; CDR3 protein: CASQGWDYGYTF; J gene: TRBJ1-2; D gene: .; clone size: .; V gene: TRBV3-1
CDR3 DNA: TGTGCTAGTGGTTTAACCGGGGAGACCCAGTACTTC; CDR3 protein: CASGLTGETQYF; J gene: TRBJ2-5; D gene: .; clone size: many; V gene: TRBV12-5
CDR3 DNA: TGTGCCAGCAGCTTCACCCTAGCCAAAAACATTCAGTACTTC; CDR3 protein: CASSFTLAKNIQYF; J gene: TRBJ2-4; D gene: .; clone size: many; V gene: TRBV11-2
CDR3 DNA: TGTGCCAGCACCTTTGCAGCGGGGGCCTTCACAGATACGCAGTATTTT; CDR3 protein: CASTFAAGAFTDTQYF; J gene: TRBJ2-3; D gene: TRBD2; clone size: .; V gene: TRBV5-4
CDR3 DNA: TGTGCCAGCAGACTAACAGGGGGCCAAGCCCAGCATTTT; CDR3 protein: CASRLTGGQAQHF; J gene: TRBJ1-5; D gene: TRBD1; clone size: .; V gene: TRBV5-8
CDR3 DNA: TGTGCCAGCAGCCTCGAGGGGGCGAGGCGGCCCCAGCATTTT; CDR3 protein: CASSLEGARRPQHF; J gene: TRBJ1-5; D gene: TRBD1; clone size: .; V gene: TRBV7-2
CDR3 DNA: TGCGCCAGCAGCCGATCATCGGGGTCCTACAATGAGCAGTTCTTC; CDR3 protein: CASSRSSGSYNEQFF; J gene: TRBJ2-1; D gene: .; clone size: many; V gene: TRBV5-1
CDR3 DNA: TGTGCCAGCAGTTACGGGGGAGGCACTGGAAACACCATATATTTT; CDR3 protein: CASSYGGGTGNTIYF; J gene: TRBJ1-3; D gene: .; clone size: .; V gene: TRBV6-5
CDR3 DNA: TGTGCCAGCAGCTTACCCCGACGGTACTCTGGGGCCAACGTCCTGACTTTC; CDR3 protein: CASSLPRRYSGANVLTF; J gene: TRBJ2-6; D gene: .; clone size: many; V gene: TRBV7-8
CDR3 DNA: TGCGCCAGCAGAATACACAGGGAAGCCGGGGAGCTGTTTTTT; CDR3 protein: CASRIHREAGELFF; J gene: TRBJ2-2; D gene: .; clone size: few; V gene: TRBV5-1
CDR3 DNA: TGTGCCAGCAGTCCCCCAGGGGGTAGGGCAGATACGCAGTATTTT; CDR3 protein: CASSPPGGRADTQYF; J gene: TRBJ2-3; D gene: TRBD1; clone size: many; V gene: TRBV12-3/TRBV12-4
CDR3 DNA: TGTGCCAGCAGCGTAGAGGCCGCGGGCTCCTACAATGAGCAGTTCTTC; CDR3 protein: CASSVEAAGSYNEQFF; J gene: TRBJ2-1; D gene: .; clone size: few; V gene: TRBV9
CDR3 DNA: TGTGCCAGCAGCTTGGGGACAGGGCAAGGCAATCAGCCCCAGCATTTT; CDR3 protein: CASSLGTGQGNQPQHF; J gene: TRBJ1-5; D gene: TRBD1; clone size: few; V gene: TRBV7-2
CDR3 DNA: TGTGCCAGCAGCTTAACGGGTCAGGGGATAGAGACCCAGTACTTC; CDR3 protein: CASSLTGQGIETQYF; J gene: TRBJ2-5; D gene: .; clone size: few; V gene: TRBV7-3
CDR3 DNA: TGTGCCAGCAGCTCCAAACCTTCACCCCTCCACTTT; CDR3 protein: CASSSKPSPLHF; J gene: TRBJ1-6; D gene: .; clone size: few; V gene: TRBV13
CDR3 DNA: TGCGCCAGCAGCCCTACAGGGTCTGCAACTAATGAAAAACTGTTTTTT; CDR3 protein: CASSPTGSATNEKLFF; J gene: TRBJ1-4; D gene: .; clone size: few; V gene: TRBV5-1
CDR3 DNA: TGCGCCAGCAGCTTGGAGGGCGGACATGGCTACACCTTC; CDR3 protein: CASSLEGGHGYTF; J gene: TRBJ1-2; D gene: .; clone size: few; V gene: TRBV5-1
CDR3 DNA: TGTGCCAGCAGCAGAGGGAATAGCGAAAAACTGTTTTTC; CDR3 protein: CASSRGNSEKLFF; J gene: TRBJ1-4; D gene: .; clone size: .; V gene: TRBV7-8
CDR3 DNA: TGTGCCAGCAGCTTAGCGTGGGTAGCCTCTACCGGGGAGCTGTTTTTT; CDR3 protein: CASSLAWVASTGELFF; J gene: TRBJ2-2; D gene: .; clone size: .; V gene: TRBV7-2
CDR3 DNA: TGCAGTGCCAGACTGGGGGGCGATGAGCAGTTCTTC; CDR3 protein: CSARLGGDEQFF; J gene: TRBJ2-1; D gene: .; clone size: many; V gene: TRBV20-1
CDR3 DNA: TGCGCCAGCAGTCAACAGGGGGTAAACTATGGCTACACCTTC; CDR3 protein: CASSQQGVNYGYTF; J gene: TRBJ1-2; D gene: TRBD1; clone size: few; V gene: TRBV10-2
CDR3 DNA: TGCGCCAGCAGCTTGGCCTTGCAACCTGGAAACACCATATATTTT; CDR3 protein: CASSLALQPGNTIYF; J gene: TRBJ1-3; D gene: .; clone size: .; V gene: TRBV5-1
CDR3 DNA: TGTGCCAGCACCTCATATGGGGTATCTGGGGCCAACGTCCTGACTTTC; CDR3 protein: CASTSYGVSGANVLTF; J gene: TRBJ2-6; D gene: .; clone size: few; V gene: TRBV7-2
CDR3 DNA: TGTGCCAGCACTCCGGGACAGGGGAACTACAATGAGCAGTTCTTC; CDR3 protein: CASTPGQGNYNEQFF; J gene: TRBJ2-1; D gene: TRBD1; clone size: .; V gene: TRBV25-1
CDR3 DNA: TGTGCCAGCAGCTTAGATCGGGCCTCCTACGAGCAGTACTTC; CDR3 protein: CASSLDRASYEQYF; J gene: TRBJ2-7; D gene: .; clone size: many; V gene: TRBV7-9
CDR3 DNA: TGTGCCAGCAGTTTCCGGGCTAACAATGAGCAGTTCTTC; CDR3 protein: CASSFRANNEQFF; J gene: TRBJ2-1; D gene: .; clone size: .; V gene: TRBV28
CDR3 DNA: TGTGCCAGCAGCCCACTAGCGGCCTCTAGCACAGATACGCAGTATTTT; CDR3 protein: CASSPLAASSTDTQYF; J gene: TRBJ2-3; D gene: TRBD2; clone size: .; V gene: TRBV7-2
CDR3 DNA: TGCAGTGCCGTCTCCGGGACCGCGGGGACCCAGTACTTC; CDR3 protein: CSAVSGTAGTQYF; J gene: TRBJ2-5; D gene: .; clone size: many; V gene: TRBV20-1
CDR3 DNA: TGTGCCAGCCTTGGGCAGGGGGCTCCTGTGTACGAGCAGTACTTC; CDR3 protein: CASLGQGAPVYEQYF; J gene: TRBJ2-7; D gene: TRBD1; clone size: .; V gene: TRBV12-3/TRBV12-4
CDR3 DNA: TGTGCCAGCAGGAAAGACTGGGGCCCTAGGGGTGAGCAGTTCTTC; CDR3 protein: CASRKDWGPRGEQFF; J gene: TRBJ2-1; D gene: .; clone size: few; V gene: TRBV7-3
CDR3 DNA: TGTGCCAGTAGCAGCAGCTACAATCAGCCCCAGCATTTT; CDR3 protein: CASSSSYNQPQHF; J gene: TRBJ1-5; D gene: .; clone size: few; V gene: TRBV19
CDR3 DNA: TGCAGCGTCGGGGGGGGGCTTCTAGCCAAAAACATTCAGTACTTC; CDR3 protein: CSVGGGLLAKNIQYF; J gene: TRBJ2-4; D gene: TRBD2; clone size: many; V gene: TRBV29-1
CDR3 DNA: TGTGCCAGCAGCTTAGTCGTAGCGGGGTACGAGCAGTACTTC; CDR3 protein: CASSLVVAGYEQYF; J gene: TRBJ2-7; D gene: TRBD2; clone size: .; V gene: TRBV7-2
CDR3 DNA: TGCAGTGCTAGAGATCTGGAACGGGGGCACCAAGAGACCCAGTACTTC; CDR3 protein: CSARDLERGHQETQYF; J gene: TRBJ2-5; D gene: .; clone size: .; V gene: TRBV20-1